This TCR beta chain was sequenced in a study of cytomegalovirus exposure and HLA in healthy donors. General study points: Indistinguishable V segments, including TRBV6-2 and TRBV6-3, were excluded. In a later analysis, CMV-associated beta chains were mostly HLA-associated, it appeared. Later analysis found that TCR beta chains associated with HLA were more clonally expanded than other, equally common chains.

V was pared by 7 bases and J by 8 bases, with 6 bases of the junction left unmatched. CDR3 length equals 13 residues. Per germline, CDR1 MDHEN and CDR2 SYDVKM. Primers: 60 Vbeta forward and 13 Jbeta reverse. TCRdb's copy holds only in-frame clones and misses some; the assay was immunoSEQ multiplex PCR. The ten most abundant clones cover approximately 15% of a sample with fewer than 75,000 clones. Turning to this clone: Antigen: not known.

The specimen was PBMCs. V usage is TRBV28 and J usage is TRBJ1-4, with 8 nucleotides matching TRBD1. This sequence originates from a boy aged 5-17 years in good health and CMV-seronegative. CDR3 sequence: CASKTGAGEKLFF. The DNA of the CDR3 is TGTGCCAGCAAGACAGGGGCAGGGGAAAAACTGTTTTTT. The whole variable domain, remainder taken from reference TRBV28 and TRBJ1-4, is DVKVTQSSRYLVKRTGEKVFLECVQDMDHENMFWYRQDPGLGLRLIYFSYDVKMKEKGDIPEGYSVSREKKERFSLILESASTNQTSMYLCASKTGAGEKLFFGSGTQLSVL.